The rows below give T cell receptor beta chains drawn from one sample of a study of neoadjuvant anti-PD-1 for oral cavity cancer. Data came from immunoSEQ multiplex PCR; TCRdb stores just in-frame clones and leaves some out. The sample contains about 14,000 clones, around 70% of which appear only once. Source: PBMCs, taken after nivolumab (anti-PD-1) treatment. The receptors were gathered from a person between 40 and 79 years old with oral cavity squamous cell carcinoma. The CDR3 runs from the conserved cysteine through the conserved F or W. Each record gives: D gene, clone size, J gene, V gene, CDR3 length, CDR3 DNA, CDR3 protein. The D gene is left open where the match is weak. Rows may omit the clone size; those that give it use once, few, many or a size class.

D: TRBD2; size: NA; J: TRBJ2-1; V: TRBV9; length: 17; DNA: TGTGCCAGCAGCGTAGGTCCGGGAGGACTCTCCTACAATGAGCAGTTCTTC; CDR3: CASSVGPGGLSYNEQFF
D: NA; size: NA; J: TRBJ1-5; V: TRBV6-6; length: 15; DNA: TGTGCCAGCAGTTACGGGGCCAGAGTAGGTCAGCCCCAGCATTTT; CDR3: CASSYGARVGQPQHF
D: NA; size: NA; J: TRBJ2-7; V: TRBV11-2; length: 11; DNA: TGTGCCAGCAGCTTATCGCTCGAGCAGTACTTC; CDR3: CASSLSLEQYF
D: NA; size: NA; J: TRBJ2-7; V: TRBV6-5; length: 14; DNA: TGTGCCAGCAGCCTCACACACAGTACCTACGAGCAGTACTTC; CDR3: CASSLTHSTYEQYF
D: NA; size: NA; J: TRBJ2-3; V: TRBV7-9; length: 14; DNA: TGTGCCAGCAGCTTAGCGGGAAGCACAGATACGCAGTATTTT; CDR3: CASSLAGSTDTQYF
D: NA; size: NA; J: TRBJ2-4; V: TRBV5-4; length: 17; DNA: TGTGCCAGCAGCTTGGAGGGCGGGATGGTGGCCAAAAACATTCAGTACTTC; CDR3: CASSLEGGMVAKNIQYF
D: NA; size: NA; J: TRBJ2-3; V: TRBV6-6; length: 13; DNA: TGTGCCAGCAAACCAGCAGCAGGAGATACGCAGTATTTT; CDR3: CASKPAAGDTQYF
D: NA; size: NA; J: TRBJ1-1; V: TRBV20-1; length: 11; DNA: TGCAGTGCTAGTCCTATGGGAGAAGCTTTCTTT; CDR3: CSASPMGEAFF
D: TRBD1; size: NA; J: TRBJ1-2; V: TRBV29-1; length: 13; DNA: TGCAGCGTTAGCGAGACAGGGGGCTCTGGCTACACCTTC; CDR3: CSVSETGGSGYTF
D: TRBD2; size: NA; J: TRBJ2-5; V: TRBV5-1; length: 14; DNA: TGCGCCAGCAGCCACACTAGCGGGAGTGAGACCCAGTACTTC; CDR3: CASSHTSGSETQYF
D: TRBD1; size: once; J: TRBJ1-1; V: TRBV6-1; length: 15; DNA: TGTGCCAGCAGTGAACCCGGGACAGGGAACACTGAAGCTTTCTTT; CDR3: CASSEPGTGNTEAFF
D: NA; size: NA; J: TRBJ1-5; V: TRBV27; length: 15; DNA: TGTGCCAGCAGTTCCGGGACGGCTAGCAATCAGCCCCAGCATTTT; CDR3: CASSSGTASNQPQHF
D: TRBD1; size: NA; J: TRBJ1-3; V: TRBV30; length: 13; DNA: TGTGCCTTGCAGGGGGCACCTGGAAACACCATATATTTT; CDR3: CALQGAPGNTIYF
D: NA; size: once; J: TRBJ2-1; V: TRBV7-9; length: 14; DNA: TGTGCCAGCAGATTACCTCAAAATAGGGAGGACAAGTTCTTC; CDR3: CASRLPQNREDKFF
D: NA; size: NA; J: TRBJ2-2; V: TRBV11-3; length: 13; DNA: TGTGCCAGCAGCTTAGAGGGGGCCGGGGAGCTGTTTTTT; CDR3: CASSLEGAGELFF
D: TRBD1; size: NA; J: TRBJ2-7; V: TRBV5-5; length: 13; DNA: TGTGCCAGCACCACGGGACAGACGGGAGAGCAGTACTTC; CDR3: CASTTGQTGEQYF
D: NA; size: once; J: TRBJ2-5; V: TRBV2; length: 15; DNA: TGTGCCAGCAGTGAATCGGACTACAGAGAAGAGACCCAGTACTTC; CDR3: CASSESDYREETQYF
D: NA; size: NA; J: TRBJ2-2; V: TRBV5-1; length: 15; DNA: TGCGCCAGCACCACCCCCGGTCACCCCACCGGGGAGCTGTTTTTT; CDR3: CASTTPGHPTGELFF
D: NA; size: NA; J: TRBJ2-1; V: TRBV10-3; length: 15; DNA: TGTGCCATCAGTGGGCAGCTCAGCTCCTACAATGAGCAGTTCTTC; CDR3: CAISGQLSSYNEQFF
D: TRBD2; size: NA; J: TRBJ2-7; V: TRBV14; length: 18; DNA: TGTGCCAGCAGCCAAGATCGTCTTTTAGCGGGAGGACCATACGAGCAGTACTTC; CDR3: CASSQDRLLAGGPYEQYF
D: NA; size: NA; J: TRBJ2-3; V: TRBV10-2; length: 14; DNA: TGCGCCAGCAGTGAGGTGGTAGCAGGAGATACGCAGTATTTT; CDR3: CASSEVVAGDTQYF
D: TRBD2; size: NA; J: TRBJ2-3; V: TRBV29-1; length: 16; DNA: TGCAGCGGCTCTACCAGGGTAGCGGGGACGGGGGATACGCAGTATTTT; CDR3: CSGSTRVAGTGDTQYF
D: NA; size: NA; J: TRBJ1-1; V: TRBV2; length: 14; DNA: TGTGCCAGCACCCTCCCGGGGGGGAACACTGAAGCTTTCTTT; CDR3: CASTLPGGNTEAFF
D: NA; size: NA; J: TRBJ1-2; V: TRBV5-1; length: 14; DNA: TGCGCCAGCAGCTTGAACACCCTCTACTATGGCTACACCTTC; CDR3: CASSLNTLYYGYTF
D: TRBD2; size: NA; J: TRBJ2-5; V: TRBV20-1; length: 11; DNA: TGCAGTGCGATAGCGGGTCAGACCCAGTACTTC; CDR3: CSAIAGQTQYF
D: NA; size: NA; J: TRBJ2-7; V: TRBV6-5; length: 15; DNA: TGTGCCAGCAGTTACTACCCGGGGCCCCCCTACGAGCAGTACTTC; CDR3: CASSYYPGPPYEQYF